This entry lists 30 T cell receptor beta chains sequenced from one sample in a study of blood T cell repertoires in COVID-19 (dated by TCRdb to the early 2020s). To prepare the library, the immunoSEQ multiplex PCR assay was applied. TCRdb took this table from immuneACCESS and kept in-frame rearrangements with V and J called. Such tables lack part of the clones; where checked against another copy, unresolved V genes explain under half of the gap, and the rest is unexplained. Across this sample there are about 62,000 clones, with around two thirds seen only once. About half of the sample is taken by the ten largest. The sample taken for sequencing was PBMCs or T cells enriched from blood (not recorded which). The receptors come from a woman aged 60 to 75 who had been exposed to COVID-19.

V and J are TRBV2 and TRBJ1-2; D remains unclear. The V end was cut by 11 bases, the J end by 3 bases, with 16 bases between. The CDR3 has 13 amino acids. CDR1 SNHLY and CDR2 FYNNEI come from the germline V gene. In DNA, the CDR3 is TGTGCCTTACAGAGAGGGATGGACTATGGCTACACCTTC. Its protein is CALQRGMDYGYTF.

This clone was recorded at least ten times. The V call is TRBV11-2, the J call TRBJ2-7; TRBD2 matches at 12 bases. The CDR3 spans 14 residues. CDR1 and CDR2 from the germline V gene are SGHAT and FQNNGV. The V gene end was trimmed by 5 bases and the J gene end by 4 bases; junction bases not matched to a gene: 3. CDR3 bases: TGTGCCAGCAGCAGACTAGCGGGGGAGTACGAGCAGTACTTC. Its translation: CASSRLAGEYEQYF.

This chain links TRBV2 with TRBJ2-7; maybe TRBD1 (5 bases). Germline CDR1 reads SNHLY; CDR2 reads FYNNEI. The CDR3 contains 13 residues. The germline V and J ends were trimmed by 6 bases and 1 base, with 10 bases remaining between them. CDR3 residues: CASRQDLSYEQYF. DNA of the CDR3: TGTGCCAGCAGACAGGATCTTTCCTACGAGCAGTACTTC.

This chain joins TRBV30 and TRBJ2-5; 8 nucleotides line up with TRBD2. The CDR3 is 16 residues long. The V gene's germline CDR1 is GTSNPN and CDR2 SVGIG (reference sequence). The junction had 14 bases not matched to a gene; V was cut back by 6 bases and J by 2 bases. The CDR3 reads CACSLTAGVGQETQYF. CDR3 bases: TGTGCCTGCTCATTGACAGCGGGAGTGGGACAAGAGACCCAGTACTTC.

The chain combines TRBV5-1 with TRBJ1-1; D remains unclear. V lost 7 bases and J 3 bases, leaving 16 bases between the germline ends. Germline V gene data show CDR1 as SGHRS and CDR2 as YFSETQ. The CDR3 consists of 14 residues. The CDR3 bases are TGCGCCAGCTACCCAATCTCCCGGGACACTGAAGCTTTCTTT. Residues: CASYPISRDTEAFF.

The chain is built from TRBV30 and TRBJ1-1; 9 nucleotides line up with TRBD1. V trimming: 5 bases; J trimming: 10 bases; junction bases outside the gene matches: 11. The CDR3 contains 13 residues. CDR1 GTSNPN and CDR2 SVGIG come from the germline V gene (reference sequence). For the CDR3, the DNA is TGTGCCTGGCTTTCCGGGACAGGGCGGATAGCTTTCTTT. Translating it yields CAWLSGTGRIAFF.

In nucleotides, the CDR3 is TGCGCCAGCAGTGAGTCCGGAGCGGGGGGGTCTGAGCAGTTCTTC. Translating it yields CASSESGAGGSEQFF. V usage is TRBV10-1 and J usage is TRBJ2-1, with 10 bases aligning to TRBD2. Germline V CDR1 and CDR2: WNHNN, SYGVQD (reference sequence). This CDR3 has 15 amino acids. Trimming cost V 0 bases and J 9 bases; bases outside gene matches: 5.

CDR3 protein: CAISEERAVSNEQFF. The CDR3 DNA reads as TGTGCCATCAGTGAGGAGCGGGCCGTCTCCAATGAGCAGTTCTTC. V gene TRBV10-3 combines with J gene TRBJ2-1; D is perhaps TRBD2 (6 bases). The V gene's germline CDR1 is ENHRY and CDR2 SYGVKD. Trimming cost V 2 bases and J 6 bases, with 14 bases left between them. The length of the CDR3 is 15 residues.

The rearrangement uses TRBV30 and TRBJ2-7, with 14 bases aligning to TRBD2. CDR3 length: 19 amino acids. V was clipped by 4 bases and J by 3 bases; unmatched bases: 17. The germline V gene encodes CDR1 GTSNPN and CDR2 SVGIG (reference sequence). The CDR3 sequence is CAWNHRTSGRPDLFYEQYF. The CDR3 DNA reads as TGTGCCTGGAATCACCGGACTAGCGGGAGGCCGGATTTATTCTACGAGCAGTACTTC.

The CDR3 spells CASSSSQGFGELFF. In nucleotides, the CDR3 is TGTGCCAGCAGCTCGTCACAGGGCTTCGGGGAGCTGTTTTTT. The rearrangement links TRBV7-2 to TRBJ2-2; D perhaps matches TRBD1 (6 bases). The CDR3 loop spans 14 amino acids. Trimming shortened V by 4 bases and J by 7 bases, and 13 bases separated the two germline ends. The V gene's germline CDR1 is SGHTA and CDR2 FQGNSA.

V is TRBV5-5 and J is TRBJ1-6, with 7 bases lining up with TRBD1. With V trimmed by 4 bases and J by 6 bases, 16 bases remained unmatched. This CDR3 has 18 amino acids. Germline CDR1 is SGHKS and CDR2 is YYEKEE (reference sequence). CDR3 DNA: TGTGCCAGCAGCGCCGGACAGGAGCCAACCAACTTTAATTCACCCCTCCACTTT. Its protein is CASSAGQEPTNFNSPLHF.

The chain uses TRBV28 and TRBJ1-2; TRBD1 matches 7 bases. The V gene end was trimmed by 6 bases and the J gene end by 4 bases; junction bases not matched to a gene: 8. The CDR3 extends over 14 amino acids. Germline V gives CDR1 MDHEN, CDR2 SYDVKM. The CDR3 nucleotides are TGTGCCAGCAGACATCATCAGGGGGTCTATGGCTACACCTTC. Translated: CASRHHQGVYGYTF.

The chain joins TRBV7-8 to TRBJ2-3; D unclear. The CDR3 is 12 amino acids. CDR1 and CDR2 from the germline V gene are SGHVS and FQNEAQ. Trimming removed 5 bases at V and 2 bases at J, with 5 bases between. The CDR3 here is CASSPNTDTQYF. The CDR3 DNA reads TGTGCCAGCAGCCCTAACACAGATACGCAGTATTTT.

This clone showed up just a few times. The DNA of the CDR3 is TGTGCCAGCAGCTTAGGAGAACACTACAATCAGCCCCAGCATTTT. Amino acids: CASSLGEHYNQPQHF. J is TRBJ1-5 and V is TRBV7-9; D remains unclear. CDR3 length: 15 amino acids. Germline CDR1 and CDR2: SEHNR and FQNEAQ (reference sequence). V dropped 1 base and J dropped 3 bases, with 10 bases sitting between them.

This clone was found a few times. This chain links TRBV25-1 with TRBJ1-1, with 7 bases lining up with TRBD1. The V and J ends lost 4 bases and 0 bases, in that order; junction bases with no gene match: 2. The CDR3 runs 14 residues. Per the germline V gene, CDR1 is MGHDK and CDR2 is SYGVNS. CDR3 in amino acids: CASSVTGMNTEAFF. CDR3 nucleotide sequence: TGTGCCAGCAGTGTGACAGGGATGAACACTGAAGCTTTCTTT.

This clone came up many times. In DNA form, the CDR3 reads TGTGCCAGCAGCCCCCAGGGACAGGGCGCCGGCTCTGGAAACACCATATATTTT. Residues: CASSPQGQGAGSGNTIYF. This chain links TRBV7-3 with TRBJ1-3; 9 positions agree with TRBD1. V dropped 5 bases and J dropped 0; count of bases not matched to a gene: 11. The CDR3 runs 18 residues. Germline assignment: CDR1 SGHTA and CDR2 FQGTGA.

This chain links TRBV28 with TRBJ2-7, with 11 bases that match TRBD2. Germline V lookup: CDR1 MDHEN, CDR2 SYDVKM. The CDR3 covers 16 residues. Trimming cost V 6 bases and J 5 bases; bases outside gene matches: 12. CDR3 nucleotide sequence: TGTGCCAGCAGCTCCTACGCCAAGACTAGCGGGAACGAGCAGTACTTC. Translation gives CASSSYAKTSGNEQYF.

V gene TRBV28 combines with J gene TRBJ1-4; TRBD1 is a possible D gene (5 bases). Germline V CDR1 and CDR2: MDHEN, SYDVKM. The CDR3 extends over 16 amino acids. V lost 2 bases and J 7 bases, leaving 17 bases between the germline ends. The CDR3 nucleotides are TGTGCCAGCAGTTTAGGTTCGCGGGGGACTCTTGAAAAACTGTTTTTT. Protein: CASSLGSRGTLEKLFF.

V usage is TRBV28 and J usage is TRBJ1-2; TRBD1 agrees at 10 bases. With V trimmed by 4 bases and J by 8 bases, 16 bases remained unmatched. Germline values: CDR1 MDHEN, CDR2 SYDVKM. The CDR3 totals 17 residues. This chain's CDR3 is CASSSPTPGTGAGGYTF. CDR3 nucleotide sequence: TGTGCCAGCAGTTCACCTACCCCAGGGACAGGGGCCGGAGGCTACACCTTC.

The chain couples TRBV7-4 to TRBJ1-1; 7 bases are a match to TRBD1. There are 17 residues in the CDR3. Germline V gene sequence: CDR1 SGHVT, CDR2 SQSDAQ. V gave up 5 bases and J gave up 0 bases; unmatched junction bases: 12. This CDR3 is CASSPGQYSSLNTEAFF. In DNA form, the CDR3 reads TGTGCCAGCAGCCCGGGACAGTACTCTTCTTTGAACACTGAAGCTTTCTTT.

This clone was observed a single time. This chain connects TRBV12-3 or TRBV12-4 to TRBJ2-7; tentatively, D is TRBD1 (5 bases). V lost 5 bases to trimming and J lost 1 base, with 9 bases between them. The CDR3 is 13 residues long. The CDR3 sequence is CASSPGHSYEQYF. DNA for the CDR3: TGTGCCAGCAGTCCCGGACATTCCTACGAGCAGTACTTC.

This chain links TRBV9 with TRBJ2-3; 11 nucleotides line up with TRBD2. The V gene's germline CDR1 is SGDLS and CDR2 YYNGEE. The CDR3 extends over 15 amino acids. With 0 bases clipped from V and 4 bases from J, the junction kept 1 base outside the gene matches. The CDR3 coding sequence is TGTGCCAGCAGCGTAGCTAGCGGGAGGTCAGATACGCAGTATTTT. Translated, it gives CASSVASGRSDTQYF.

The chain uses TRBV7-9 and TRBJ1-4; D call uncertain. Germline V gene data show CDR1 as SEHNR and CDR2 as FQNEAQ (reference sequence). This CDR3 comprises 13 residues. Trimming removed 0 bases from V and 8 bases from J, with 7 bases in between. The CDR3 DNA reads TGTGCCAGCAGCTTAGCGGTCGAGGAAAAACTGTTTTTT. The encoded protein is CASSLAVEEKLFF.

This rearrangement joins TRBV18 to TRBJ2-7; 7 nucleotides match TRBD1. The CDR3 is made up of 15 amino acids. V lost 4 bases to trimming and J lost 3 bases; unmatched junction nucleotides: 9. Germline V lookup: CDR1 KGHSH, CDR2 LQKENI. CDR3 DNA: TGTGCCAGCTCACTACGACAGGGTCGGGACTACGAGCAGTACTTC. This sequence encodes CASSLRQGRDYEQYF.

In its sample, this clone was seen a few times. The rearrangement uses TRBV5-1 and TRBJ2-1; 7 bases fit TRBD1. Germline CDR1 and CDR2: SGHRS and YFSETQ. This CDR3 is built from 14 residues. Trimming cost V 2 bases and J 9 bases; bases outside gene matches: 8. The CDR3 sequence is CASSFKGAVSEQFF. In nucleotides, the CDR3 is TGCGCCAGCAGCTTCAAGGGGGCTGTTAGTGAGCAGTTCTTC. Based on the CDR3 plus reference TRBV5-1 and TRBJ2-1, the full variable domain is KAGVTQTPRYLIKTRGQQVTLSCSPISGHRSVSWYQQTPGQGLQFLFEYFSETQRNKGNFPGRFSGRQFSNSRSEMNVSTLELGDSALYLCASSFKGAVSEQFFGPGTRLTVL.

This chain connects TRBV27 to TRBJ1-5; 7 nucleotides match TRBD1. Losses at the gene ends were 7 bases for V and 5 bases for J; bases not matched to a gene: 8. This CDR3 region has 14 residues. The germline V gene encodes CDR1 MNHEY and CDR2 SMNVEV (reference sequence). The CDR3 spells CASTHRDRHQPQHF. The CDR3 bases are TGTGCCAGCACCCATCGGGACAGACATCAGCCCCAGCATTTT.

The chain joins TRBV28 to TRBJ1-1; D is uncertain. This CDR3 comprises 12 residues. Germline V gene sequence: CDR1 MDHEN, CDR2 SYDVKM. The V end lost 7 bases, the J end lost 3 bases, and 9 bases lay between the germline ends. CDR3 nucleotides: TGTGCCAGCATCGGCAGGTACACTGAAGCTTTCTTT. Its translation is CASIGRYTEAFF.

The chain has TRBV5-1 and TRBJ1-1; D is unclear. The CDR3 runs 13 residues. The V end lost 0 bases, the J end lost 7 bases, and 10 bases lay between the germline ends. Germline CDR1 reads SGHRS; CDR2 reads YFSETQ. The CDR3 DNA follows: TGCGCCAGCAGCTTGGCCCTTACGGGTGAAGCTTTCTTT. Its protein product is CASSLALTGEAFF.

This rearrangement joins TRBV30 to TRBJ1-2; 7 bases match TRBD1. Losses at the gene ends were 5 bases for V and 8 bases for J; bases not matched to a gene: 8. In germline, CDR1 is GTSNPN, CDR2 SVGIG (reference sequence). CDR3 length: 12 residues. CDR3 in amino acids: CAWGTVPSGYTF. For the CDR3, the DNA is TGTGCCTGGGGGACAGTCCCATCCGGCTACACCTTC.

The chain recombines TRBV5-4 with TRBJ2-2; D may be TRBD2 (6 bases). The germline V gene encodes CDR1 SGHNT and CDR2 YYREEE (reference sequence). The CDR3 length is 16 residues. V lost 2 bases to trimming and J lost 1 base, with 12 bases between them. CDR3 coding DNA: TGTGCCAGCAGCTTCTCGCGGGGCCTGAACACCGGGGAGCTGTTTTTT. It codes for CASSFSRGLNTGELFF.